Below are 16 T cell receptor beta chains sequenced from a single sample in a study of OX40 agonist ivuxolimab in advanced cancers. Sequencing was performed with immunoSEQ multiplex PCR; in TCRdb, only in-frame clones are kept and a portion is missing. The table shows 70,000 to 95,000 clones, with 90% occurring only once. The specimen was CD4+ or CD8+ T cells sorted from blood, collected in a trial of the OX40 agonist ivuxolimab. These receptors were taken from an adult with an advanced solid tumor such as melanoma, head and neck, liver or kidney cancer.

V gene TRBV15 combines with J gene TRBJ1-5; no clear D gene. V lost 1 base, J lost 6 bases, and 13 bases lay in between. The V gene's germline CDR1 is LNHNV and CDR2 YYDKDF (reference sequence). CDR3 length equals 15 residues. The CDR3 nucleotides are TGTGCCACCAGCAGAGGTACAGTTACTATTCAGCCCCAGCATTTT. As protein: CATSRGTVTIQPQHF.

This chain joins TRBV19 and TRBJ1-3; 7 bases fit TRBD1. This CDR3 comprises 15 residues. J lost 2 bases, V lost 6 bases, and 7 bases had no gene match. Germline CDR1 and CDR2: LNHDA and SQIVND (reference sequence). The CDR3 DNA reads TGTGCCAGTAGACCGCGTGACAGGGCTGGAAACACCATATATTTT. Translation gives CASRPRDRAGNTIYF.

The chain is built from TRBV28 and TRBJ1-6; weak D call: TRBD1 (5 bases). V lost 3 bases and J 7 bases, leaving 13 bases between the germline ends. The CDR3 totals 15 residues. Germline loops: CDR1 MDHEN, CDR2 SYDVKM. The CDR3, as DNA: TGTGCCAGCAGTTTCGTTAGGCAGGGAAATTCACCCCTCCACTTT. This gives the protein CASSFVRQGNSPLHF. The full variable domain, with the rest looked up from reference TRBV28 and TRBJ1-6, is DVKVTQSSRYLVKRTGEKVFLECVQDMDHENMFWYRQDPGLGLRLIYFSYDVKMKEKGDIPEGYSVSREKKERFSLILESASTNQTSMYLCASSFVRQGNSPLHFGNGTRLTVT.

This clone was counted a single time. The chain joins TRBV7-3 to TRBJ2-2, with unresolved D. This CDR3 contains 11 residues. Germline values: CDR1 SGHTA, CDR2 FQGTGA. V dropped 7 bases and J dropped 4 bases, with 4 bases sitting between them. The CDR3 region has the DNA TGTGCCAGCAAGGGCACCGGGGAGCTGTTTTTT. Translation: CASKGTGELFF.

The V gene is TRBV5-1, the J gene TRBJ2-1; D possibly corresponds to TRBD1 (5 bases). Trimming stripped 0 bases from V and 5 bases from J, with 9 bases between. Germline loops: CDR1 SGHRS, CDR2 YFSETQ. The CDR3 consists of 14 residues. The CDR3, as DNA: TGCGCCAGCAGCTTGGGGGGCGCCGACAATGAGCAGTTCTTC. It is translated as CASSLGGADNEQFF.

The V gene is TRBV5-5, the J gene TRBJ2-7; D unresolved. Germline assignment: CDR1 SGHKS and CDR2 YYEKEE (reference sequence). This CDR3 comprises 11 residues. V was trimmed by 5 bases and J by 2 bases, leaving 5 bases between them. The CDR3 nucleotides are TGTGCCAGCAGTCAGGCCTACGAGCAGTACTTC. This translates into CASSQAYEQYF.

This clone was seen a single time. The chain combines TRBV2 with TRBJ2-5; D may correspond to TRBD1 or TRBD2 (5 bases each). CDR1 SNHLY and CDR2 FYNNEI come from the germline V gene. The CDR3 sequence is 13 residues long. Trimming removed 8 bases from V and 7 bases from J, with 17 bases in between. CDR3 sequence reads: CASGSRDHWTQYF. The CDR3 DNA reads TGTGCCAGCGGGTCGAGGGACCATTGGACCCAGTACTTC.

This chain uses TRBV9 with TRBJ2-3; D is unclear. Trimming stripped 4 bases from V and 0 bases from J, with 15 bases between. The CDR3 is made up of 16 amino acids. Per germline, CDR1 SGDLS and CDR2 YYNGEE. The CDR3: CASSTHYLESTDTQYF. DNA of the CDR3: TGTGCCAGCAGCACCCATTATCTAGAAAGCACAGATACGCAGTATTTT. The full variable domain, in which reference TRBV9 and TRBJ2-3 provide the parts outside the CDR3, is DSGVTQTPKHLITATGQRVTLRCSPRSGDLSVYWYQQSLDQGLQFLIQYYNGEERAKGNILERFSAQQFPDLHSELNLSSLELGDSALYFCASSTHYLESTDTQYFGPGTRLTVL.

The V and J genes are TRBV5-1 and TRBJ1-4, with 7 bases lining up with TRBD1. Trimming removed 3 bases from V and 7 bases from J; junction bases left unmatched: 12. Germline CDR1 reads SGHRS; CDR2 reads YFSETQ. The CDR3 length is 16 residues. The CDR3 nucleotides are TGCGCCAGCAGCTCGCTCCCACAGGGGCAAGGTGAAAAACTGTTTTTT. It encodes CASSSLPQGQGEKLFF. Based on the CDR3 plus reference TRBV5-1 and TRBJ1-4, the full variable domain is KAGVTQTPRYLIKTRGQQVTLSCSPISGHRSVSWYQQTPGQGLQFLFEYFSETQRNKGNFPGRFSGRQFSNSRSEMNVSTLELGDSALYLCASSSLPQGQGEKLFFGSGTQLSVL.

CDR3 in DNA: TGTGCCAGCAGCGGAACAGGGGTGGACACTGAAGCTTTCTTT. Translation: CASSGTGVDTEAFF. The rearrangement joins TRBV5-4 to TRBJ1-1, with TRBD1 matching over 7 bases. The CDR3 is 14 residues long. Germline CDR1 is SGHNT and CDR2 is YYREEE (reference sequence). The junction had 6 bases not matched to a gene; V was cut back by 4 bases and J by 3 bases.

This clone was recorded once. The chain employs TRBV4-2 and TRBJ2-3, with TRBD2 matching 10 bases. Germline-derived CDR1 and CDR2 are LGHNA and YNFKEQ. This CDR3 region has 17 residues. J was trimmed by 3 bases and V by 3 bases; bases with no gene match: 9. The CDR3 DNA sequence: TGTGCCAGCAGCCAGCCCTTAGCGGGGGGCAGGACAGATACGCAGTATTTT. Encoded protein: CASSQPLAGGRTDTQYF.

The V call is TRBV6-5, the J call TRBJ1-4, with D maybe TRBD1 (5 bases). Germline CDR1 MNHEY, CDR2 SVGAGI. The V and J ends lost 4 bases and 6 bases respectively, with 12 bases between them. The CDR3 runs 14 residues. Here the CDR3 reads CASSLQEGHEKLFF. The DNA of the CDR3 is TGTGCCAGCAGTTTACAGGAGGGCCATGAAAAACTGTTTTTT.

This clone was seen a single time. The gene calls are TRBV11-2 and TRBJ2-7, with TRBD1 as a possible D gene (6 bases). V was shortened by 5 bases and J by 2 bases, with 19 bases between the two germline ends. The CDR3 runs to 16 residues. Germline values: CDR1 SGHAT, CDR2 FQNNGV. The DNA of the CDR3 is TGTGCCAGCAGCCGAAATCCACAGGGACCCCCCTACGAGCAGTACTTC. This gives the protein CASSRNPQGPPYEQYF.

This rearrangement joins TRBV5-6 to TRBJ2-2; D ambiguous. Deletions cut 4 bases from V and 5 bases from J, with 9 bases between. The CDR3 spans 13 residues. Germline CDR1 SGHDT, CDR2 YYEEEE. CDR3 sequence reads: CASSGDLTGELFF. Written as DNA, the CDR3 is TGTGCCAGCAGCGGTGACTTAACCGGGGAGCTGTTTTTT.

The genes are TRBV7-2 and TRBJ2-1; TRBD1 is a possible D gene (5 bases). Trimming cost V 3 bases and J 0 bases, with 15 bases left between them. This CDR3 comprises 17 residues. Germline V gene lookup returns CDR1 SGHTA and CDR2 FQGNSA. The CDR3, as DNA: TGTGCCAGCAGCTTTCGGTTCGACAGCAGCTCCTACAATGAGCAGTTCTTC. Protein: CASSFRFDSSSYNEQFF. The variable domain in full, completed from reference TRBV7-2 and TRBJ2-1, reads GAGVSQSPSNKVTEKGKDVELRCDPISGHTALYWYRQSLGQGLEFLIYFQGNSAPDKSGLPSDRFSAERTGGSVSTLTIQRTQQEDSAVYLCASSFRFDSSSYNEQFFGPGTRLTVL.

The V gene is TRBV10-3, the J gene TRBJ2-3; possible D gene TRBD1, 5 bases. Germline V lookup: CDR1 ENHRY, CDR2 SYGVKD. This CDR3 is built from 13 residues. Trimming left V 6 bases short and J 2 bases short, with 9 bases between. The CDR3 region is CAIRLGDTDTQYF. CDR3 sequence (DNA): TGTGCCATCAGGCTAGGGGACACAGATACGCAGTATTTT.